This T cell receptor (beta chain) appears in the sequencing data of a study of blood T cell repertoires in COVID-19. The data were produced by immunoSEQ multiplex PCR, yet TCRdb's version contains in-frame clones alone and is incomplete. This table holds about 120,000 clones, approximately 80% found once. There are 15 residues in the CDR3. Per germline, CDR1 MNHEY and CDR2 SMNVEV (reference sequence). The V and J ends lost 6 bases and 4 bases, in that order; junction bases with no gene match: 11. Sequenced input: peripheral blood. The chain carries TRBV27 and TRBJ1-2, with 7 bases fitting TRBD1. This TCR derives from a human donor in a cohort sampled during active COVID-19. For the CDR3, the DNA is TGTGCCAGCAGACCTACACGGGACAGAGTCTATGGCTACACCTTC. Amino acids: CASRPTRDRVYGYTF.